This T cell receptor beta chain emerged from a study of T cell repertoires in cytomegalovirus infection. About the research overall: Indications came from public TCR beta signatures; they pointed to CMV infection and to a matching HLA type. Whole-study findings and limits: Accumulated public TCR beta family frequency recognized individuals carrying CMV together with the relevant HLA. Dominating the ex vivo response were TCR beta clonotypes that were CMV-specific and HLA-C-restricted.

Germline CDR1 and CDR2: LNHNV and YYDKDF (reference sequence). The V segment lost 3 bases and the J segment 7 bases; nucleotides outside the gene matches: 5. The CDR3 is 15 amino acids. TCRdb recomputed calls from the reads with MiXCR, one row per CDR3 protein. The data hold over 200,000 distinct CDR3 sequences, with roughly 13% observed a single time. Notes on this clonotype: As yet, its antigen is unknown.

This clonotype was obtained from a human donor in good health (CMV status not recorded). Some clones in this sample may be carry-over from other donors' samples. The V call is TRBV15, the J call TRBJ2-7; TRBD2 agrees at 14 bases. The specimen sequenced was PBMCs. CDR3: CATSSWGLAGAEQYF. As DNA, the CDR3 is TGTGCCACCAGCAGTTGGGGACTAGCGGGAGCGGAGCAGTACTTC.